This T cell receptor (beta chain) was recovered during a study of CD8 T cells in Susac syndrome. Study results and limitations: As the study acknowledged, the number of individuals who were part of its TCR sequencing and HLA analysis was relatively small.

The authors carried out high-throughput sequencing of TCR beta. They applied it to CD8+ and CD4+ T cells obtained from blood. The CD8+ and CD4+ T cells were negatively isolated, with the TEMRA cells enriched by FACS. Remarks on this clonotype: Its matching antigen is unknown.

Germline CDR1 reads SEHNR; CDR2 reads FQNEAQ (reference sequence). The CDR3 consists of 14 residues. The V end lost 8 bases, the J end lost 5 bases, and 18 bases lay between the germline ends. An input of about 0.45 to 1 ug of RNA was subjected to reverse transcription using random hexamers. An immunoSEQ multiplex PCR amplified TCR beta CDR3 over 54 Vbeta and 13 Jbeta. TCRdb reprocessed the immunoSEQ multiplex PCR reads via MiXCR and lists one record per CDR3 protein. The sample holds 160,000 or so distinct CDR3 sequences, 95% to 96% seen once. The sequenced sample was CD8+ T cells from PBMCs. This clonotype originated in a human donor with multiple sclerosis. The chain couples TRBV7-9 to TRBJ2-5, with a tentative D call TRBD2 (6 bases). The CDR3 coding sequence is TGTGCCAGCTCCGTGGGGCGCGGGATGGAGACCCAGTACTTC. Its protein product is CASSVGRGMETQYF.